This TCR beta chain is from a study of identical twins. CDR3 length: 13 amino acids. Germline assignment: CDR1 DFQATT and CDR2 SNEGSKA (reference sequence). The ends were cut back, 4 bases at V and 1 base at J, with 11 bases in the middle. This clonotype was detected many times. Its specificity is not known. One entry per CDR3 protein results from TCRdb running MiXCR on the 5' RACE reads. This sample has about 520,000 distinct CDR3 sequences; 20% to 25% occur once, and the top ten carry 0.91%. Notes on the study in general: Models, which agreed with sharing between unrelated individuals, nonetheless underestimated the out-of-frame TCR alpha sharing seen in monozygotic twins.

The data were also submitted as part of a second study, on T cells expressing NK-cell markers. This second report adds: In sorted CD3+CD56+NKG2C+, CD3+CD56+NKG2C- and CD3+CD56-NKG2C+ T cells, TCR beta repertoires were obtained.

The sequenced sample consisted of CD4+ T cells sorted from blood. This receptor was taken from a woman between 18 and 29 years old in good health. The gene calls are TRBV20-1 and TRBJ2-7, with D maybe TRBD1 (5 bases). The CDR3 loop is CSATDTDSYEQYF. The CDR3, as DNA: TGCAGTGCTACGGACACTGATTCCTACGAGCAGTACTTC.